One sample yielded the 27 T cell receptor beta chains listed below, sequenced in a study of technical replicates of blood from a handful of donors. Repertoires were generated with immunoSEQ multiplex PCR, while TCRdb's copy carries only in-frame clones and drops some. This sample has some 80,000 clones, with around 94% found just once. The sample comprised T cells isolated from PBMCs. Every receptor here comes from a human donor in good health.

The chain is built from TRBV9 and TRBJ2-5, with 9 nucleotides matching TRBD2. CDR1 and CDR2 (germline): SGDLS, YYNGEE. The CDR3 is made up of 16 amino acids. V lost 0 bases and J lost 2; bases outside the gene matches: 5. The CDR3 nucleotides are TGTGCCAGCAGCGTAGCCAGCGGGGGGTTTCAAGAGACCCAGTACTTC. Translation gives CASSVASGGFQETQYF.

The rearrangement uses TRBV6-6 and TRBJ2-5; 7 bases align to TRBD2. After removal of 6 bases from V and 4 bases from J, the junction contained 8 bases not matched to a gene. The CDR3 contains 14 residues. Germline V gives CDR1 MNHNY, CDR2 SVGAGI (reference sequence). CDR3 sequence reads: CASSLSGGSETQYF. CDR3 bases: TGTGCCAGCAGCCTTTCGGGGGGATCAGAGACCCAGTACTTC.

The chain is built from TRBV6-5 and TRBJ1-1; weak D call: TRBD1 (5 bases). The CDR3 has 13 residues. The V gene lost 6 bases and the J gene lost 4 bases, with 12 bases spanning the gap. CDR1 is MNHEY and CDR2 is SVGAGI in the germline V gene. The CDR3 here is CASRIKGITEAFF. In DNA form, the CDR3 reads TGTGCCAGCAGGATTAAGGGGATCACTGAAGCTTTCTTT.

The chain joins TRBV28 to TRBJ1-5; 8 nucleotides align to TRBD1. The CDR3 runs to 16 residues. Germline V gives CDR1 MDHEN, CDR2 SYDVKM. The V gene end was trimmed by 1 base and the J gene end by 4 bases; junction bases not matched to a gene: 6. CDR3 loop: CASSLSGTGINQPQHF. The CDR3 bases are TGTGCCAGCAGTTTATCTGGGACAGGAATAAATCAGCCCCAGCATTTT.

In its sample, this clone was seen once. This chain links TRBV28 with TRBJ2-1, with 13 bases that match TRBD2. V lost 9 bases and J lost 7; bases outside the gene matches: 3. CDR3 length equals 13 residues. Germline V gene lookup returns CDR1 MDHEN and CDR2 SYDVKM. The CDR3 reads CASWTSGRNEQFF. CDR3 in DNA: TGTGCCAGTTGGACTAGCGGGAGAAATGAGCAGTTCTTC.

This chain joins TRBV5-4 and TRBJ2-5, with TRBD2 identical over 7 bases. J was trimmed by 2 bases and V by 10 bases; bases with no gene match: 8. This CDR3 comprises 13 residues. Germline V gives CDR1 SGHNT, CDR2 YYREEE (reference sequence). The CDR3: CAGSGTNQETQYF. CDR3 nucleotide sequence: TGTGCCGGCTCCGGGACTAATCAAGAGACCCAGTACTTC.

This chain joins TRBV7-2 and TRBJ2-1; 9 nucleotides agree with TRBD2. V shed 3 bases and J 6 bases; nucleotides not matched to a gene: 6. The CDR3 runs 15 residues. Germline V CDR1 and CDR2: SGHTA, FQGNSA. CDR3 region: CASSLLAGNINEQFF. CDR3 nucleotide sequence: TGTGCCAGCAGCTTGCTAGCGGGAAATATCAATGAGCAGTTCTTC.

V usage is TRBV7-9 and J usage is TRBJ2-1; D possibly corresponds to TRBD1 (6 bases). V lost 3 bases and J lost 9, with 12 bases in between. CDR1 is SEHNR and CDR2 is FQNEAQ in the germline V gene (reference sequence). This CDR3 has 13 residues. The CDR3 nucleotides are TGTGCCAGCAGCTTTACAGGGTGGGTTGAGCAGTTCTTC. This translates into CASSFTGWVEQFF.

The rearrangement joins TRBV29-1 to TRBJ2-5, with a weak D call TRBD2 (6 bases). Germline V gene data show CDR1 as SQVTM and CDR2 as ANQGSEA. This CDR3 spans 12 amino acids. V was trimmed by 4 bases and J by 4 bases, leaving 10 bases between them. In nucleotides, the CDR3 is TGCAGCGTTGCCGCCGGGGGAGAGACCCAGTACTTC. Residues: CSVAAGGETQYF.

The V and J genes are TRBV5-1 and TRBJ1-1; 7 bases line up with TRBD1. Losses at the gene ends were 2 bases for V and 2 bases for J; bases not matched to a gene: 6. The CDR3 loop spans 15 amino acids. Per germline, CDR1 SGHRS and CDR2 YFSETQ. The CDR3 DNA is TGCGCCAGCAGCTTACAGACAGGGCTAAACACTGAAGCTTTCTTT. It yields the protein CASSLQTGLNTEAFF. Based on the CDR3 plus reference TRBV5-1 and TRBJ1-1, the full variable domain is KAGVTQTPRYLIKTRGQQVTLSCSPISGHRSVSWYQQTPGQGLQFLFEYFSETQRNKGNFPGRFSGRQFSNSRSEMNVSTLELGDSALYLCASSLQTGLNTEAFFGQGTRLTVV.

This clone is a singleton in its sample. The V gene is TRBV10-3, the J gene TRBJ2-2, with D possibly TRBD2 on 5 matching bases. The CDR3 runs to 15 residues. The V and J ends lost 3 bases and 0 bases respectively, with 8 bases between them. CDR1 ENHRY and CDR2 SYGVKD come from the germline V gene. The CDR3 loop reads CAISDSGTNTGELFF. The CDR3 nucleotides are TGTGCCATCAGTGACTCGGGAACGAACACCGGGGAGCTGTTTTTT.

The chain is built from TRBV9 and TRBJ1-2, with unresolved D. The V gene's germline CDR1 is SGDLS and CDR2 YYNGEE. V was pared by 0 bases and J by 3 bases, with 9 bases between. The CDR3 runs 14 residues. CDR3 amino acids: CASSVASSDYGYTF. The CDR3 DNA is TGTGCCAGCAGCGTAGCTTCATCGGACTATGGCTACACCTTC.

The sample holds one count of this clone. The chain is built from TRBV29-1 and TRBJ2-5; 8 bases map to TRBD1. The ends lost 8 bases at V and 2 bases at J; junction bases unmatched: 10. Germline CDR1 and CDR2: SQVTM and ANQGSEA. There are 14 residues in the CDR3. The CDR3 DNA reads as TGCAGCCCCTGGACAGGGTTAACACAAGAGACCCAGTACTTC. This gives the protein CSPWTGLTQETQYF.

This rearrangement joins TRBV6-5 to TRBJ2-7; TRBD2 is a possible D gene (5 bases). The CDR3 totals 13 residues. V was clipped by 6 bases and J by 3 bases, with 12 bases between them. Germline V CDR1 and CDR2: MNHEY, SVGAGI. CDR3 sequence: CASSRAVNYEQYF. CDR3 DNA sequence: TGTGCCAGCAGCCGAGCGGTAAACTACGAGCAGTACTTC.

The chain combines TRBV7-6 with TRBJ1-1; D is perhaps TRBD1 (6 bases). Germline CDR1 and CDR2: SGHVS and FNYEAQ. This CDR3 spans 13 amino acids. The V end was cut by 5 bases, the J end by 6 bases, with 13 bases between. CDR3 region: CASSLTRGSEAFF. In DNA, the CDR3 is TGTGCCAGCAGCCTTACCAGGGGTTCTGAAGCTTTCTTT.

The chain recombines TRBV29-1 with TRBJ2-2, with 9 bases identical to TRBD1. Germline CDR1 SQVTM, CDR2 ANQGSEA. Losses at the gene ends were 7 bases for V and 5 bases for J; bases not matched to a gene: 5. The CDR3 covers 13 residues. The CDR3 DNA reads TGCAGCGCCGAGACAGGGGGGACCGGGGAGCTGTTTTTT. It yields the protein CSAETGGTGELFF.

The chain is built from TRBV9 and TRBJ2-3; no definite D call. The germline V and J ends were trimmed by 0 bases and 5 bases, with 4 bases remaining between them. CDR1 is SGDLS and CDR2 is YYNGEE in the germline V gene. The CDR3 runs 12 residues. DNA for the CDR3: TGTGCCAGCAGCGTAGTAGAAGATACGCAGTATTTT. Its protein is CASSVVEDTQYF.

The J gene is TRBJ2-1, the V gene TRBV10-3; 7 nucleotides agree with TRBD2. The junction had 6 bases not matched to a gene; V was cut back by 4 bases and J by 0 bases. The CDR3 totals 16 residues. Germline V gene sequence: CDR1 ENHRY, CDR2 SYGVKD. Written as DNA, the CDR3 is TGTGCCATCAGTGTTGGGGGGGAGGGCTCCTACAATGAGCAGTTCTTC. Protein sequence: CAISVGGEGSYNEQFF.

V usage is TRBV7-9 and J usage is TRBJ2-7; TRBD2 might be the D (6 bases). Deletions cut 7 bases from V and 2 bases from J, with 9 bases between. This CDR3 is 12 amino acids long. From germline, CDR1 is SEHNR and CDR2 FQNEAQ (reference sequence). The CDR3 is CASIGGAYEQYF. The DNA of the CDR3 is TGTGCCAGCATCGGAGGGGCCTACGAGCAGTACTTC.

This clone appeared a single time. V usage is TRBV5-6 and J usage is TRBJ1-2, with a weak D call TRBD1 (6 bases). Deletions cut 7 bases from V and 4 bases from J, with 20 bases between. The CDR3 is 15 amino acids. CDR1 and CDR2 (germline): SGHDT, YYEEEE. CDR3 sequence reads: CASRRGGTTGYGYTF. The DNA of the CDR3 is TGTGCCAGCCGCAGGGGTGGGACGACAGGCTATGGCTACACCTTC.

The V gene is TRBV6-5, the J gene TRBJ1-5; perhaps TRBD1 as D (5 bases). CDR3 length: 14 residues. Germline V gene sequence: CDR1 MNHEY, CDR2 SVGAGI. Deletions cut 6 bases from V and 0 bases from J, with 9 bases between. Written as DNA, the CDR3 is TGTGCCAGCAGCCAGGACAATAGCAATCAGCCCCAGCATTTT. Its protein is CASSQDNSNQPQHF.

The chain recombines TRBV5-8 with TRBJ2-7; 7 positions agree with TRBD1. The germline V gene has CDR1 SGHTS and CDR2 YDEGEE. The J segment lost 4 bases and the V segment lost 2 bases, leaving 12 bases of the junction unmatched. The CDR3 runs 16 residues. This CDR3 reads CASSLETGSLVYEQYF. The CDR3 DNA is TGTGCCAGCAGCTTAGAGACAGGGTCGCTTGTTTACGAGCAGTACTTC.

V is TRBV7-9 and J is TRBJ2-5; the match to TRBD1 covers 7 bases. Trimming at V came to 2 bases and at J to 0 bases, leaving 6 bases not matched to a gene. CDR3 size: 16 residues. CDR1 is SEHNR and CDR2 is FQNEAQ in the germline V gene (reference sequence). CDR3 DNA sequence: TGTGCCAGCAGCTTAAATCAGGGGGAATACCAAGAGACCCAGTACTTC. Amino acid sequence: CASSLNQGEYQETQYF.

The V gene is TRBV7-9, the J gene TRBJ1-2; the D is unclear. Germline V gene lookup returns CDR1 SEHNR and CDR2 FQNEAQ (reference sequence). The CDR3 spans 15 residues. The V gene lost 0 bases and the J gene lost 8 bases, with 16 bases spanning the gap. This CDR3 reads CASSLANGRLGGYTF. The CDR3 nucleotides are TGTGCCAGCAGCTTAGCGAACGGCCGATTGGGCGGCTACACCTTC.

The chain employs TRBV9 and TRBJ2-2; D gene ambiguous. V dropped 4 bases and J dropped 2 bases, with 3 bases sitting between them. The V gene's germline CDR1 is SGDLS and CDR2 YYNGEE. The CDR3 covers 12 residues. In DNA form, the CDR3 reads TGTGCCAGCAGCCCTAACACCGGGGAGCTGTTTTTT. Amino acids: CASSPNTGELFF.

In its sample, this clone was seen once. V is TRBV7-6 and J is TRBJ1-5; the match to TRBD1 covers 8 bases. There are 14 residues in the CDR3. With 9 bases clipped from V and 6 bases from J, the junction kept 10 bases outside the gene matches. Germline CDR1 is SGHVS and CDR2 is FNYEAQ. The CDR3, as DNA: TGTGCCAGAGAGAATGGACAGGGCGGTCAGCCCCAGCATTTT. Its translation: CARENGQGGQPQHF.

This chain's CDR3 is CASSLNGGGAPDTQYF. The CDR3 region has the DNA TGTGCCAGCAGCTTAAATGGCGGGGGGGCCCCAGATACGCAGTATTTT. The V and J genes are TRBV7-3 and TRBJ2-3; 9 nucleotides line up with TRBD2. The CDR3 consists of 16 residues. V lost 1 base to trimming and J lost 4 bases; unmatched junction nucleotides: 6. Germline CDR1 and CDR2: SGHTA and FQGTGA.